This T cell receptor (beta chain) originates from a study of neurological immune-mediated disorders. The CDR3 sequence is 12 residues long. Trimming stripped 6 bases from V and 1 base from J, with 9 bases between. CDR1 is DFQATT and CDR2 is SNEGSKA in the germline V gene (reference sequence). Only a few counts were recorded for this clonotype. TCRdb reprocessed the 5' RACE reads via MiXCR and lists one record per CDR3 protein. Among roughly 50,000 distinct CDR3 sequences listed, around 10% were seen once. This receptor was obtained from a man between 70 and 80 years old with HTLV-1-associated myelopathy (HAM/TSP). The chain employs TRBV20-1 and TRBJ2-5; a weak D match, TRBD2 (6 bases). Sequencing was done on a sample of PBMCs. The CDR3: CSALSGQETQYF. In DNA, the CDR3 is TGCAGTGCCCTTAGCGGCCAAGAGACCCAGTACTTC.